This passage covers 20 T cell receptor beta chains from one sample sequenced in a study of T cell changes during pregnancy in multiple sclerosis (dated by TCRdb to the late 2010s). Receptor libraries were prepared by the immunoSEQ multiplex PCR assay. The source is immuneACCESS, and TCRdb retained only in-frame sequences with V and J called. Part of the clones is not carried over; for the studies checked, unresolved V genes explain less than half of this, and the remainder is unexplained. The sample contains about 98,000 clones, about 91% of them found a single time. The ten top clones hold approximately 2.4% of the sample. The specimen comprised peripheral blood, sampled after pregnancy. These receptors came from a female donor in good health, enrolled as a control in a pregnancy study.

The chain employs TRBV28 and TRBJ2-3; 9 bases are a match to TRBD2. J gave up 4 bases and V 2 bases, and 10 bases lay outside the gene matches. The CDR3 sequence is 17 residues long. Germline V gives CDR1 MDHEN, CDR2 SYDVKM. CDR3 in amino acids: CASSLHQAGGGADTQYF. DNA of the CDR3: TGTGCCAGCAGTTTACATCAAGCGGGAGGAGGAGCAGATACGCAGTATTTT.

This clone was counted a single time. This chain links TRBV5-1 with TRBJ2-5, with no clear D. The V and J ends lost 2 bases and 5 bases respectively, with 7 bases between them. CDR1 is SGHRS and CDR2 is YFSETQ in the germline V gene. This CDR3 is built from 12 residues. The CDR3 loop is CASSFSTETQYF. CDR3 DNA: TGCGCCAGCAGCTTTAGTACCGAGACCCAGTACTTC.

This chain links TRBV28 with TRBJ2-7, with TRBD1 as a possible D gene (5 bases). The CDR3 totals 16 residues. Germline values: CDR1 MDHEN, CDR2 SYDVKM. The V end lost 4 bases, the J end lost 1 base, and 17 bases lay between the germline ends. As DNA, the CDR3 is TGTGCCAGCAGTTCAGGGTCTCAGGGAAATTCCTACGAGCAGTACTTC. This codes for CASSSGSQGNSYEQYF. The full variable domain, completed using reference TRBV28 and TRBJ2-7, is DVKVTQSSRYLVKRTGEKVFLECVQDMDHENMFWYRQDPGLGLRLIYFSYDVKMKEKGDIPEGYSVSREKKERFSLILESASTNQTSMYLCASSSGSQGNSYEQYFGPGTRLTVT.

V gene TRBV7-9 combines with J gene TRBJ2-7; 7 bases match TRBD2. The CDR3 contains 16 residues. V was pared by 1 base and J by 0 bases, with 6 bases of the junction left unmatched. Germline V gene data show CDR1 as SEHNR and CDR2 as FQNEAQ (reference sequence). The CDR3: CASSLGRGVLSYEQYF. CDR3 sequence (DNA): TGTGCCAGCAGCTTAGGCCGGGGGGTCCTCTCCTACGAGCAGTACTTC.

J is TRBJ2-3 and V is TRBV2; 9 bases are a match to TRBD2. In germline, CDR1 is SNHLY, CDR2 FYNNEI. Germline trimming cut 6 bases from V and 3 bases from J; bases unmatched to any gene: 10. The CDR3 totals 16 residues. CDR3 residues: CASRDHSGSGTDTQYF. CDR3 DNA: TGTGCCAGCAGGGATCATAGCGGGAGTGGGACAGATACGCAGTATTTT. Using reference TRBV2 and TRBJ2-3 for the parts outside the CDR3, the full variable domain is EPEVTQTPSHQVTQMGQEVILRCVPISNHLYFYWYRQILGQKVEFLVSFYNNEISEKSEIFDDQFSVERPDGSNFTLKIRSTKLEDSAMYFCASRDHSGSGTDTQYFGPGTRLTVL.

The J gene is TRBJ1-2, the V gene TRBV6-6; 11 nucleotides match TRBD1. CDR1 and CDR2 from the germline V gene are MNHNY and SVGAGI (reference sequence). Trimming cost V 3 bases and J 6 bases; bases outside gene matches: 3. The CDR3 covers 14 residues. The CDR3 sequence: CASSYQGQGDGYTF. CDR3 DNA sequence: TGTGCCAGCAGTTATCAGGGACAGGGGGATGGCTACACCTTC.

The chain links TRBV6-5 to TRBJ1-1; the D gene is possibly TRBD1 (5 bases). The length of the CDR3 is 15 residues. Germline lookup yields CDR1 MNHEY and CDR2 SVGAGI. V lost 5 bases and J lost 7, with 20 bases in between. This CDR3 reads CASSQGSFRSVEAFF. The CDR3 DNA reads as TGTGCCAGCAGTCAGGGTTCGTTCCGGTCCGTTGAAGCTTTCTTT.

The chain employs TRBV6-1 and TRBJ2-5; TRBD1 aligns across 8 bases. Germline-derived CDR1 and CDR2 are MNHNS and SASEGT. The CDR3 has 13 residues. V shed 4 bases and J 5 bases; nucleotides not matched to a gene: 3. This chain's CDR3 is CASSAGGPETQYF. In DNA form, the CDR3 reads TGTGCCAGCAGTGCAGGGGGCCCGGAGACCCAGTACTTC.

V and J are TRBV4-1 and TRBJ2-5; 8 positions agree with TRBD2. V was clipped by 4 bases and J by 3 bases; unmatched bases: 4. Germline loops: CDR1 MGHRA, CDR2 YSYEKL. This CDR3 region has 14 residues. CDR3: CASSLGTRKETQYF. In DNA, the CDR3 is TGCGCCAGCAGCCTCGGGACTAGGAAAGAGACCCAGTACTTC.

As concerns this clone: Mismatch with germline at one junction end may stem from a read error. The chain is built from TRBV2 and TRBJ2-7; D remains unclear. This CDR3 contains 11 residues. From germline, CDR1 is SNHLY and CDR2 FYNNEI. CDR3 coding DNA: TGTGCCAGCAGCGTCTCCGACGAGCAGTACTTC. It translates to CASSVSDEQYF. Drawing the rest from reference TRBV2 and TRBJ2-7, the complete variable domain is EPEVTQTPSHQVTQMGQEVILRCVPISNHLYFYWYRQILGQKVEFLVSFYNNEISEKSEIFDDQFSVERPDGSNFTLKIRSTKLEDSAMYFCASSVSDEQYFGPGTRLTVT.

This chain connects TRBV10-3 to TRBJ2-3, with a tentative D call TRBD2 (7 bases). V lost 0 bases and J 5 bases, leaving 15 bases between the germline ends. CDR1 ENHRY and CDR2 SYGVKD come from the germline V gene. This CDR3 comprises 16 residues. DNA of the CDR3: TGTGCCATCAGTGAGTCGACGGCGGGGGCGGGAGATACGCAGTATTTT. It is translated as CAISESTAGAGDTQYF.

This rearrangement joins TRBV28 to TRBJ1-1; D unclear. The germline V gene has CDR1 MDHEN and CDR2 SYDVKM. Trimming stripped 10 bases from V and 10 bases from J, with 13 bases between. The CDR3 has 10 residues. Written as DNA, the CDR3 is TGTGCCACCGCAGATCGGGGAGCTTTCTTT. It yields the protein CATADRGAFF. The full variable domain, its missing parts supplied by reference TRBV28 and TRBJ1-1, is DVKVTQSSRYLVKRTGEKVFLECVQDMDHENMFWYRQDPGLGLRLIYFSYDVKMKEKGDIPEGYSVSREKKERFSLILESASTNQTSMYLCATADRGAFFGQGTRLTVV.

The CDR3 protein is CASSLGGGTEAFF. CDR3 DNA: TGTGCCAGCAGCTTAGGGGGGGGCACTGAAGCTTTCTTT. This chain connects TRBV7-9 to TRBJ1-1; D possibly corresponds to TRBD1 (5 bases). The V and J ends lost 1 base and 4 bases respectively, with 7 bases between them. The CDR3 is 13 amino acids. Germline V gene sequence: CDR1 SEHNR, CDR2 FQNEAQ (reference sequence).

The gene calls are TRBV6-1 and TRBJ2-1; D call uncertain. The CDR3 is made up of 14 amino acids. CDR1 and CDR2 (germline): MNHNS, SASEGT. With 6 bases removed from V and 0 bases from J, the gap between germline ends came to 9 bases. The CDR3 DNA sequence: TGTGCCAGCAGGTCGGAGAGCTCCTACAATGAGCAGTTCTTC. Its translation: CASRSESSYNEQFF.

The chain couples TRBV7-9 to TRBJ1-6; possibly TRBD1 for D (5 bases). Germline V gene sequence: CDR1 SEHNR, CDR2 FQNEAQ (reference sequence). Trimming cost V 4 bases and J 10 bases, with 17 bases left between them. The CDR3 totals 15 residues. The CDR3 sequence: CASSSSGRVLSPLHF. The DNA for the CDR3 is TGTGCCAGCAGCTCCTCCGGCAGGGTCCTCTCACCCCTCCACTTT.

The chain recombines TRBV6-5 with TRBJ2-1; 15 bases are shared with TRBD2. With 0 bases clipped from V and 10 bases from J, the junction kept 4 bases outside the gene matches. The CDR3 runs to 16 residues. Germline V gene lookup returns CDR1 MNHEY and CDR2 SVGAGI. The CDR3 spells CASSYSGLAGGGEQFF. CDR3 nucleotide sequence: TGTGCCAGCAGTTACTCGGGACTAGCGGGGGGAGGGGAGCAGTTCTTC.

This clone appeared a single time. This chain connects TRBV4-1 to TRBJ1-5; 7 nucleotides line up with TRBD1. V trimming: 1 base; J trimming: 4 bases; junction bases outside the gene matches: 7. Per the germline V gene, CDR1 is MGHRA and CDR2 is YSYEKL. The CDR3 spans 16 residues. CDR3 in DNA: TGCGCCAGCAGCCAAGGCCGGACAGGATTAAATCAGCCCCAGCATTTT. This gives the protein CASSQGRTGLNQPQHF.

This clone was recorded only once. The chain couples TRBV5-6 to TRBJ2-7, with 9 bases fitting TRBD1. The V segment lost 6 bases and the J segment 1 base; nucleotides outside the gene matches: 11. In germline, CDR1 is SGHDT, CDR2 YYEEEE. The CDR3 covers 16 residues. The CDR3 protein is CASTPSRDRDSYEQYF. In DNA, the CDR3 is TGTGCCAGCACCCCTAGCCGGGACAGGGATTCCTACGAGCAGTACTTC.

The chain employs TRBV5-1 and TRBJ1-1; perhaps TRBD1 as D (6 bases). V gave up 3 bases and J gave up 5 bases, with 17 bases separating them. The germline V gene encodes CDR1 SGHRS and CDR2 YFSETQ. CDR3 length: 15 residues. This CDR3 is CASSSQGLRGTEAFF. The CDR3 DNA reads as TGCGCCAGCAGCTCACAGGGCCTCCGAGGAACTGAAGCTTTCTTT. Filled out from reference TRBV5-1 and TRBJ1-1, the complete variable domain reads KAGVTQTPRYLIKTRGQQVTLSCSPISGHRSVSWYQQTPGQGLQFLFEYFSETQRNKGNFPGRFSGRQFSNSRSEMNVSTLELGDSALYLCASSSQGLRGTEAFFGQGTRLTVV.

V usage is TRBV28 and J usage is TRBJ1-3, with 7 positions matching TRBD1. V lost 5 bases and J lost 4; bases outside the gene matches: 8. The CDR3 covers 15 residues. Germline values: CDR1 MDHEN, CDR2 SYDVKM. The CDR3 spells CASSRADRAGNTIYF. In DNA form, the CDR3 reads TGTGCCAGCAGTCGGGCAGACAGGGCCGGAAACACCATATATTTT.